This T cell receptor (beta chain) is from a study of shared clonotypes between healthy human individuals. Germline-derived CDR1 and CDR2 are SQVTM and ANQGSEA. The V gene lost 7 bases and the J gene lost 4 bases, with 10 bases spanning the gap. The CDR3 is 11 residues long. Study findings and constraints: Clonotypes not shared had lower generation probabilities than those common to all four donors. With few donors, the genetic and exposure-history diversity represented was limited. Clonotype sharing levels among donors were expected to vary with sequencing depth.

TCRdb's copy holds only in-frame clones and misses some; the assay was immunoSEQ multiplex PCR. The data contain approximately 640,000 clones, around 72% of them singletons. As to this clone: The target antigen is unknown.

This chain links TRBV29-1 with TRBJ1-2; a possible D gene is TRBD1 (6 bases). The specimen sequenced was memory CD4+ T cells sorted from blood. As for subset: CD45RA-negative fraction. The TCR sequence derives from a woman between 25 and 40 years old in good health. The CDR3: CSANRVYGYTF. CDR3 nucleotides: TGCAGCGCAAACAGGGTCTATGGCTACACCTTC. Complete variable domain (other parts from reference TRBV29-1 and TRBJ1-2): SAVISQKPSRDICQRGTSLTIQCQVDSQVTMMFWYRQQPGQSLTLIATANQGSEATYESGFVIDKFPISRPNLTFSTLTVSNMSPEDSSIYLCSANRVYGYTFGSGTRLTVV.